A selection of T cell receptor beta chains follows, all from one sample in a study of blood T cell repertoires in COVID-19. Clones were sequenced by immunoSEQ multiplex PCR, and TCRdb holds only the in-frame ones, with some missing. The sample yields about 100,000 clones, approximately 86% seen once. The sequencing sample was made of peripheral blood. These receptors were obtained from a man older than 75 with acute or convalescent COVID-19. Each CDR3 is given with its conserved first and last residue.

v_call: TRBV28; j_call: TRBJ1-2; cdr3_aa: CASSLFPGYGYTF
v_call: TRBV5-1; j_call: TRBJ1-1; cdr3_aa: CASSLAARGATEAFF
v_call: TRBV28; j_call: TRBJ1-1; cdr3_aa: CASSLPQRNTEAFF
v_call: TRBV10-2; j_call: TRBJ2-3; cdr3_aa: CASSEGGSFDTQYF
v_call: TRBV5-1; j_call: TRBJ2-2; cdr3_aa: CASSWVSGRKYTGELFF
v_call: TRBV5-4; j_call: TRBJ1-2; cdr3_aa: CASSLGGDSPYGYTF
v_call: TRBV7-9; j_call: TRBJ2-1; cdr3_aa: CASSESGSSYNEQFF
v_call: TRBV29-1; j_call: TRBJ2-3; cdr3_aa: CSVDGGLDTQYF
v_call: TRBV6-5; j_call: TRBJ1-5; cdr3_aa: CASSPSRGQPQHF
v_call: TRBV6-6; j_call: TRBJ2-1; cdr3_aa: CASSYSGTSGNAEQFF
v_call: TRBV27; j_call: TRBJ1-2; cdr3_aa: CASSLDREGYGYTF
v_call: TRBV20-1; j_call: TRBJ2-5; cdr3_aa: CAATWEETQYF
v_call: TRBV5-4; j_call: TRBJ2-7; cdr3_aa: CASSPSGKPYEQYF
v_call: TRBV6-2/TRBV6-3; j_call: TRBJ2-7; cdr3_aa: CASSYFDSFSYEQYF
v_call: TRBV29-1; j_call: TRBJ1-4; cdr3_aa: CSVLSGEGDEKLFF
v_call: TRBV7-8; j_call: TRBJ2-7; cdr3_aa: CASSPGTGAVYEQYF
v_call: TRBV9; j_call: TRBJ2-2; cdr3_aa: CASSPTGGGELFF
v_call: TRBV5-4; j_call: TRBJ2-7; cdr3_aa: CASSLGLAAQGGYEQYF
v_call: TRBV4-1; j_call: TRBJ1-1; cdr3_aa: CASSPDRGGEAFF
v_call: TRBV7-6; j_call: TRBJ2-7; cdr3_aa: CASSLVSRNEQYF
v_call: TRBV28; j_call: TRBJ2-7; cdr3_aa: CASSQPGGPYEQYF
v_call: TRBV21-1; j_call: TRBJ1-4; cdr3_aa: CASSNGAQKYGGREKLFF
v_call: TRBV2; j_call: TRBJ2-7; cdr3_aa: CASRGAGDFGRTVQYF
v_call: TRBV27; j_call: TRBJ1-1; cdr3_aa: CASLGGGDTEAFF
v_call: TRBV5-1; j_call: TRBJ2-3; cdr3_aa: CASSSYGEVTDTQYF
v_call: TRBV28; j_call: TRBJ2-7; cdr3_aa: CASMGQSDYEQYF
v_call: TRBV14; j_call: TRBJ2-5; cdr3_aa: CASSRNRGATQYF
v_call: TRBV2; j_call: TRBJ2-5; cdr3_aa: CASRADQETQYF
v_call: TRBV19; j_call: TRBJ1-2; cdr3_aa: CASSIEVAGGGYGYTF
v_call: TRBV18; j_call: TRBJ1-1; cdr3_aa: CASSPLGGLNTEAFF
v_call: TRBV10-3; j_call: TRBJ2-2; cdr3_aa: CATRWGGGITGELFF
v_call: TRBV6-2/TRBV6-3; j_call: TRBJ1-1; cdr3_aa: CASSYSTGNEAFF
v_call: TRBV5-1; j_call: TRBJ1-3; cdr3_aa: CASQQGAAGNTIYF
v_call: TRBV28; j_call: TRBJ1-5; cdr3_aa: CASRDGTVNQPQHF
v_call: TRBV7-9; j_call: TRBJ2-7; cdr3_aa: CASSSGTSGYEQYF
v_call: TRBV28; j_call: TRBJ2-1; cdr3_aa: CASSKLGPGTSYGREQFF
v_call: TRBV7-2; j_call: TRBJ2-1; cdr3_aa: CASSVGQGSFDEQFF
v_call: TRBV7-9; j_call: TRBJ2-7; cdr3_aa: CASSVAGSYEQYF
v_call: TRBV24-1; j_call: TRBJ2-2; cdr3_aa: CATSDSKTGWTSDDTGELFF
v_call: TRBV27; j_call: TRBJ1-3; cdr3_aa: CASSPLGPGNTIYF
v_call: TRBV28; j_call: TRBJ1-1; cdr3_aa: CASRQSPGTGNLGTEAFF
v_call: TRBV27; j_call: TRBJ2-7; cdr3_aa: CASSLQGQGAREQYF
v_call: TRBV7-3; j_call: TRBJ1-1; cdr3_aa: CASSLTAGVAEAFF
v_call: TRBV7-9; j_call: TRBJ2-1; cdr3_aa: CASSLMGLAGGEQFF
v_call: TRBV5-5; j_call: TRBJ2-5; cdr3_aa: CASSPRWTGNSQETQYF
v_call: TRBV7-2; j_call: TRBJ1-2; cdr3_aa: CASSLAAGYTF
v_call: TRBV5-1; j_call: TRBJ2-1; cdr3_aa: CASRLGGSYNEQFF
v_call: TRBV19; j_call: TRBJ2-7; cdr3_aa: CASSMGPGGRYEQYF
v_call: TRBV21-1; j_call: TRBJ2-5; cdr3_aa: CAISRPTRRETQYF
v_call: TRBV4-3; j_call: TRBJ1-4; cdr3_aa: CASSQGSGQGKEKLFF
v_call: TRBV28; j_call: TRBJ1-5; cdr3_aa: CASSLLLEGRSYQPQHF
v_call: TRBV7-2; j_call: TRBJ2-7; cdr3_aa: CASSRTGALNEQYF
v_call: TRBV30; j_call: TRBJ1-4; cdr3_aa: CAWGPGFGGMGEKLFF